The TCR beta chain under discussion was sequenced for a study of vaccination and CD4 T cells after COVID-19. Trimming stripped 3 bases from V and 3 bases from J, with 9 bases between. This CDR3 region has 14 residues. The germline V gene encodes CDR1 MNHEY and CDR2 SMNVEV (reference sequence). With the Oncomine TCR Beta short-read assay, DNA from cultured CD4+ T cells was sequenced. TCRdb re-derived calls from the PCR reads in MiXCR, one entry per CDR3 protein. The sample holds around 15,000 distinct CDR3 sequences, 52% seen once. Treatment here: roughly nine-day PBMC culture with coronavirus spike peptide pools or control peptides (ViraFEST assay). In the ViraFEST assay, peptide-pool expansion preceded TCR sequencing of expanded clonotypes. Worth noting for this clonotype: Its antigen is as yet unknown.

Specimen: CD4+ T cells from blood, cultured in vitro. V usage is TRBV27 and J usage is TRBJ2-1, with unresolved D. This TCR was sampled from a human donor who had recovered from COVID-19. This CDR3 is CASSFQVLYNEQFF. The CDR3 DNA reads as TGTGCCAGCAGTTTCCAGGTTCTCTACAATGAGCAGTTCTTC.